The clone carrying this T cell receptor beta chain showed up just once. Libraries were prepared by immunoSEQ multiplex PCR; TCRdb keeps only in-frame clonotypes and omits some of them. This sample has about 150,000 clones, with more than 75% found just once. The data belong to a study of blood T cell repertoires in COVID-19. Study-wide context: The analysed material was cDNA or gDNA that came from T cells, B-cell-depleted T cells, or PBMCs.

The CDR3 length is 18 residues. The trim removed 2 bases at V and 2 bases at J, leaving 9 bases unmatched. Germline CDR1 reads SEHNR; CDR2 reads FQNEAQ (reference sequence). Sequencing was done on a sample of peripheral blood. This clonotype originated in a human donor with acute or convalescent COVID-19. The donor label of this sample is uncertain. The J gene is TRBJ1-2, the V gene TRBV7-9; TRBD1 matches 12 bases. The CDR3, as DNA: TGTGCCAGCAGCTTACTTGGGACAGGGGGCCTAATAAACTATGGCTACACCTTC. Protein: CASSLLGTGGLINYGYTF.